Given below is one T cell receptor (beta chain) in context. The data belong to a study of monozygotic twins with inflammatory bowel disease. In germline, CDR1 is KGHSH, CDR2 LQKENI. The CDR3 is 14 amino acids. Incorporation of UMIs carrying a 6-nucleotide sample barcode was performed by template switching. TCRdb re-called the 5' RACE reads and shows each CDR3 protein once, DNA omitted. The data include about 210,000 distinct CDR3 sequences; the top ten clones carry roughly 7.5%. This chain connects TRBV18 to TRBJ1-5. This sequence originates from a human donor with ulcerative colitis or Crohn's disease, or a healthy co-twin of an affected twin (not recorded which). Sequencing was done on a sample of blood. The chain's CDR3 is CASSSDGGNQPQHF.